Listed below are T cell receptor beta chains from one sample, sequenced in a study of cytomegalovirus exposure and HLA in healthy donors. Here immunoSEQ multiplex PCR was the method, and the copy in TCRdb shows in-frame clones only, minus some. Of 130,000 to 150,000 clones listed, less than 65% are singletons. What was sequenced was PBMCs. The receptors were sampled from a woman younger than 45 in good health and CMV-seropositive. Each CDR3 is given with its conserved first and last residue. D genes are given only for firm matches. The size of a clone is reported for some rows only, either as once, few or many, or as a class for expanded clones.

clone_size j_call d_call v_call cdr3_aa cdr3_nt
once TRBJ2-5 . TRBV11-2 CASSQGWETQYF TGTGCCAGCAGCCAGGGGTGGGAGACCCAGTACTTC
once TRBJ1-3 . TRBV4-1 CASKTRATGNTIYF TGCGCCAGTAAGACCAGGGCAACGGGAAACACCATATATTTT
. TRBJ2-3 . TRBV2 CASRASAPDTQYF TGTGCCAGCAGAGCTAGCGCGCCAGATACGCAGTATTTT
. TRBJ1-1 . TRBV6-5 CASSYSWNTEAFF TGTGCCAGCAGTTACTCCTGGAACACTGAAGCTTTCTTT
. TRBJ1-2 . TRBV7-9 CASSLGGASVGYTF TGTGCCAGCAGCTTAGGGGGCGCCTCGGTAGGCTACACCTTC
. TRBJ2-3 . TRBV5-1 CASRSGVSTDTQYF TGCGCCAGCAGATCCGGGGTCAGCACAGATACGCAGTATTTT
. TRBJ2-7 TRBD2 TRBV6-5 CASSRGGQESYEQYF TGTGCCAGCAGCCGGGGGGGACAAGAATCCTACGAGCAGTACTTC
. TRBJ2-7 . TRBV5-4 CASSPPGAYEQYF TGTGCCAGCAGCCCCCCGGGGGCCTACGAGCAGTACTTC
. TRBJ2-2 TRBD2 TRBV9 CASSGTSGRGLVTGELFF TGTGCCAGCAGCGGGACTAGCGGGAGGGGGCTAGTCACCGGGGAGCTGTTTTTT
once TRBJ2-4 TRBD1 TRBV5-1 CASSLAPGQPPLYF TGCGCCAGCAGCTTAGCTCCGGGACAGCCCCCATTGTACTTC